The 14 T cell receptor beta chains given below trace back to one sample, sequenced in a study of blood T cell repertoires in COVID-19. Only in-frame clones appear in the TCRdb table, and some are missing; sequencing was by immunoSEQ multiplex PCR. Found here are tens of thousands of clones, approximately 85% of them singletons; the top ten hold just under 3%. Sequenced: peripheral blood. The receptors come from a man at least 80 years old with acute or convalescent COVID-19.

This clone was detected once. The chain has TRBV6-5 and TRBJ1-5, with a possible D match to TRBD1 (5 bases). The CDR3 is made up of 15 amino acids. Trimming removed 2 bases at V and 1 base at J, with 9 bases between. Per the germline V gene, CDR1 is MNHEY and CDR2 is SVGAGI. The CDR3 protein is CASSYKGNSNQPQHF. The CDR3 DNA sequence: TGTGCCAGCAGTTACAAGGGGAACAGCAATCAGCCCCAGCATTTT.

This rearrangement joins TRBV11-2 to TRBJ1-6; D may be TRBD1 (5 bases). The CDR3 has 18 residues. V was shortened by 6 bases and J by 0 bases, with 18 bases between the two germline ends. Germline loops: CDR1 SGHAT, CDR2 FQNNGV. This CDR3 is CASRKGAGVGSYNSPLHF. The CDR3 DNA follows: TGTGCCAGCAGGAAAGGGGCAGGAGTGGGCTCCTATAATTCACCCCTCCACTTT.

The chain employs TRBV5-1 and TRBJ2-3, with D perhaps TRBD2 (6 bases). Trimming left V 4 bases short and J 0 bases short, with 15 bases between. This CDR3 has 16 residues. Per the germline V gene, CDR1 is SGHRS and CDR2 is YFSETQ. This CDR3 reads CASSPRLAGSTDTQYF. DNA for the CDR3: TGCGCCAGCAGCCCCCGGCTCGCGGGAAGCACAGATACGCAGTATTTT. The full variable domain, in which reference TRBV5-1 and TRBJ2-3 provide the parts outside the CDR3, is KAGVTQTPRYLIKTRGQQVTLSCSPISGHRSVSWYQQTPGQGLQFLFEYFSETQRNKGNFPGRFSGRQFSNSRSEMNVSTLELGDSALYLCASSPRLAGSTDTQYFGPGTRLTVL.

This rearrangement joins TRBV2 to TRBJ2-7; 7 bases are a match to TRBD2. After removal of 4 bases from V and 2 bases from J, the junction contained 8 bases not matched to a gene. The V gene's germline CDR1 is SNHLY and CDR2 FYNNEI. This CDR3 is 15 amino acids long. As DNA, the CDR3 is TGTGCCAGCAGTGGTCGGCTAGCGGCGACCTACGAGCAGTACTTC. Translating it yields CASSGRLAATYEQYF.

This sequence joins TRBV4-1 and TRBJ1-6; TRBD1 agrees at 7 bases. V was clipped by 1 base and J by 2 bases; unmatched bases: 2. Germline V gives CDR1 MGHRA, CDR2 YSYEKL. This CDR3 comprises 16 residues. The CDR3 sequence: CASSQGQGTYNSPLHF. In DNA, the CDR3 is TGCGCCAGCAGCCAAGGACAGGGAACCTATAATTCACCCCTCCACTTT.

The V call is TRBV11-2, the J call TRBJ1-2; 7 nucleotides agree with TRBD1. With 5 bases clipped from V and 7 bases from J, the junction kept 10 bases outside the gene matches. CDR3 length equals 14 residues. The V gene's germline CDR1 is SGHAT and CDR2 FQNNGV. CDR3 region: CASSGTGQSLGYTF. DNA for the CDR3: TGTGCCAGCAGCGGAACGGGACAGTCGCTTGGCTACACCTTC.

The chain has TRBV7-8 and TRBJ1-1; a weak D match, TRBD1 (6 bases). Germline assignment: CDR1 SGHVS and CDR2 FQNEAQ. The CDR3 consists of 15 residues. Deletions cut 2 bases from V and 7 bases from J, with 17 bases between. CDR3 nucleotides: TGTGCCAGCAGCTTATATAGGGACAATGGGGGTGAAGCTTTCTTT. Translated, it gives CASSLYRDNGGEAFF. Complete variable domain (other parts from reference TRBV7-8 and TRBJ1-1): GAGVSQSPRYKVAKRGQDVALRCDPISGHVSLFWYQQALGQGPEFLTYFQNEAQLDKSGLPSDRFFAERPEGSVSTLKIQRTQQEDSAVYLCASSLYRDNGGEAFFGQGTRLTVV.

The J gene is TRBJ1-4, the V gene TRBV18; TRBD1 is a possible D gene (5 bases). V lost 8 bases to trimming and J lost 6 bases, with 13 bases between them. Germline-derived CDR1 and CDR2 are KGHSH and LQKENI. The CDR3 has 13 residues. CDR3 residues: CASGSGLDEKLFF. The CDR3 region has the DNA TGTGCCAGCGGATCAGGGTTAGATGAAAAACTGTTTTTT. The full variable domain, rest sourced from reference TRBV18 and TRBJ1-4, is NAGVMQNPRHLVRRRGQEARLRCSPMKGHSHVYWYRQLPEEGLKFMVYLQKENIIDESGMPKERFSAEFPKEGPSILRIQQVVRGDSAAYFCASGSGLDEKLFFGSGTQLSVL.

The CDR3 protein is CASSPLMDIGGYGYTF. The CDR3 nucleotides are TGTGCCAGCAGTCCCCTCATGGACATCGGCGGCTATGGCTACACCTTC. This chain links TRBV27 with TRBJ1-2; possibly TRBD1 for D (5 bases). Germline CDR1 MNHEY, CDR2 SMNVEV (reference sequence). CDR3 length: 16 residues. The germline V and J ends were trimmed by 5 bases and 4 bases, with 20 bases remaining between them.

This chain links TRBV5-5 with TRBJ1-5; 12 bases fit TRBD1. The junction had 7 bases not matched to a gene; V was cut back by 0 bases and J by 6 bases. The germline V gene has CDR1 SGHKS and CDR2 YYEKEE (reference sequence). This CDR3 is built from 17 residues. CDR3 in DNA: TGTGCCAGCAGCTTGGGGACCGGGACAGGGGGCACTCAGCCCCAGCATTTT. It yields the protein CASSLGTGTGGTQPQHF. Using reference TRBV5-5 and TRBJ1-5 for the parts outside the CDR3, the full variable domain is DAGVTQSPTHLIKTRGQQVTLRCSPISGHKSVSWYQQVLGQGPQFIFQYYEKEERGRGNFPDRFSARQFPNYSSELNVNALLLGDSALYLCASSLGTGTGGTQPQHFGDGTRLSIL.

The CDR3 region is CASSLDSRSEAFF. CDR3 bases: TGTGCCAGCAGCTTGGACAGTCGTAGTGAAGCTTTCTTT. The chain has TRBV5-6 and TRBJ1-1, with D unresolved. This CDR3 has 13 amino acids. The ends were cut back, 0 bases at V and 7 bases at J, with 10 bases in the middle. The germline V gene has CDR1 SGHDT and CDR2 YYEEEE.

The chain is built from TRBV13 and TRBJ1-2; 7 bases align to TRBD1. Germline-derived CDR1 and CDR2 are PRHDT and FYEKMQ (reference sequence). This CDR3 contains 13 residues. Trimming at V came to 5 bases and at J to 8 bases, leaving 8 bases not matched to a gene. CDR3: CASSQDRLLGYTF. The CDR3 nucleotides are TGTGCCAGCAGCCAGGACAGGCTGCTCGGCTACACCTTC.

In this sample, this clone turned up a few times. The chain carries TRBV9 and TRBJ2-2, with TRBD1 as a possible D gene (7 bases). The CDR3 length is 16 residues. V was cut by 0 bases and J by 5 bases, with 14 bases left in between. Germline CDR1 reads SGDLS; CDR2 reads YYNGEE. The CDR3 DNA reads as TGTGCCAGCAGCGTAGCTACGACAGGGAGGACCGGGGAGCTGTTTTTT. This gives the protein CASSVATTGRTGELFF.

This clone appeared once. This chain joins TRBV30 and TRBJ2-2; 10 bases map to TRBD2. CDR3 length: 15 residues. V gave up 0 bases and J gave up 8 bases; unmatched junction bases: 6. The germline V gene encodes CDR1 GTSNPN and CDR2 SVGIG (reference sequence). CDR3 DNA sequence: TGTGCCTGGAGTGTGGTAGCGGGAGGAGGAGGGGAGCTGTTTTTT. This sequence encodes CAWSVVAGGGGELFF.